These 31 T cell receptor beta chains originate from one sample sequenced in a study of T cells of healthy individuals. TCRdb passed the 5' RACE reads through MiXCR, listing each CDR3 protein once. Here the sample spans approximately 50,000 distinct CDR3 sequences, roughly 14% being singletons. These receptors were taken from a human donor in good health.

A few counts support this clonotype. The rearrangement uses TRBV20-1 and TRBJ1-5; no clear D. There are 15 residues in the CDR3. CDR1 is DFQATT and CDR2 is SNEGSKA in the germline V gene (reference sequence). V dropped 5 bases and J dropped 1 base, with 15 bases sitting between them. As DNA, the CDR3 is TGCAGTGCTTACGCGTTCGGACCCAGCAATCAGCCCCAGCATTTT. Translating gives CSAYAFGPSNQPQHF.

This clonotype showed up many times. The V and J genes are TRBV20-1 and TRBJ2-2, with TRBD2 as a possible D gene (6 bases). Germline V CDR1 and CDR2: DFQATT, SNEGSKA (reference sequence). V was pared by 0 bases and J by 5 bases, with 7 bases between. The CDR3 has 13 amino acids. The CDR3 spells CSARDGGTGELFF. The CDR3, as DNA: TGCAGTGCTAGAGACGGAGGGACCGGGGAGCTGTTTTTT.

This clonotype was observed many times. The CDR3 DNA follows: TGCAGCGTTGATGGCAGGCGACGACACAATGAGCAGTTCTTC. Encoded protein: CSVDGRRRHNEQFF. The V call is TRBV29-1, the J call TRBJ2-1; D gene unclear. Germline V CDR1 and CDR2: SQVTM, ANQGSEA. Trimming removed 3 bases at V and 5 bases at J, with 14 bases between. This CDR3 has 14 residues.

This clonotype was picked up many times. The chain joins TRBV20-1 to TRBJ1-6; maybe TRBD1 (6 bases). CDR3 size: 15 residues. Trimming took off 4 bases at V and 7 bases at J, with 17 bases between the two ends. CDR1 and CDR2 (germline): DFQATT, SNEGSKA (reference sequence). The DNA of the CDR3 is TGCAGTGCTAAAAACCCACAGGGAGCGAATTCACCCCTCCACTTT. This codes for CSAKNPQGANSPLHF.

This clonotype has at least ten counts. The chain carries TRBV25-1 and TRBJ1-3; no clear D gene. Between the trimmed V and J ends, which lost 1 base and 3 bases, there was a span of 16 bases. This CDR3 comprises 17 residues. The germline gives CDR1 MGHDK, CDR2 SYGVNS. The CDR3 nucleotides are TGTGCCAGCAGTGAATTAGAAACGGGCAGGTTTGGAAACACCATATATTTT. As protein: CASSELETGRFGNTIYF.

This clonotype was counted only a few times. V is TRBV27 and J is TRBJ2-7; no reliable D call. The V gene's germline CDR1 is MNHEY and CDR2 SMNVEV (reference sequence). This CDR3 has 16 amino acids. Trimming stripped 2 bases from V and 0 bases from J, with 14 bases between. The CDR3 DNA reads as TGTGCCAGCAGTTTAATATCCGATCAAAGCTCCTACGAGCAGTACTTC. Its translation is CASSLISDQSSYEQYF.

This clonotype was picked up many times. The chain uses TRBV7-6 and TRBJ1-1; 7 nucleotides align to TRBD1. Germline CDR1 SGHVS, CDR2 FNYEAQ. CDR3 length: 15 residues. With 5 bases clipped from V and 4 bases from J, the junction kept 10 bases outside the gene matches. The DNA of the CDR3 is TGTGCCAGCAGCCGGCCGGGACAGCCGGTCACTGAAGCTTTCTTT. This sequence encodes CASSRPGQPVTEAFF.

There are a few counts of this clonotype. The rearrangement links TRBV29-1 to TRBJ1-5; tentatively, D is TRBD1 (5 bases). V was shortened by 6 bases and J by 7 bases, with 16 bases between the two germline ends. The CDR3 totals 13 residues. Looked up from germline, CDR1 is SQVTM and CDR2 is ANQGSEA. The CDR3 here is CSVRMGETQPQHF. The CDR3 DNA reads as TGCAGCGTGAGGATGGGGGAGACGCAGCCCCAGCATTTT.

At least ten counts were recorded for this clonotype. The rearrangement joins TRBV5-1 to TRBJ1-1; D remains ambiguous. The V and J ends lost 3 bases and 2 bases respectively, with 8 bases between them. The CDR3 length is 13 residues. CDR1 is SGHRS, CDR2 YFSETQ, per germline. DNA of the CDR3: TGCGCCAGCAGCTCCCAGGCTAACACTGAAGCTTTCTTT. This gives the protein CASSSQANTEAFF.

The rearrangement joins TRBV6-1 to TRBJ2-5; D is undetermined. Germline V gene sequence: CDR1 MNHNS, CDR2 SASEGT. Trimming pared 1 base from V and 2 bases from J, leaving 8 bases between. The length of the CDR3 is 14 residues. The DNA of the CDR3 is TGTGCCAGCAGTGAAGGGATAGGGCAAGAGACCCAGTACTTC. Translated: CASSEGIGQETQYF.

The table lists this clonotype with many counts. This sequence joins TRBV20-1 and TRBJ1-1, with a possible D match to TRBD1 (5 bases). This CDR3 spans 13 amino acids. In germline, CDR1 is DFQATT, CDR2 SNEGSKA (reference sequence). With 5 bases removed from V and 5 bases from J, the gap between germline ends came to 15 bases. The CDR3, as DNA: TGCAGTGCTCTGTCGGGGGAGGGGACTGAAGCTTTCTTT. Translated: CSALSGEGTEAFF.

This clonotype has a handful of counts. J is TRBJ1-1 and V is TRBV6-2 or TRBV6-3, with a weak D call TRBD1 (5 bases). CDR1 MNHEY and CDR2 SVGEGT come from the germline V gene. Trimming shortened V by 4 bases and J by 1 base, and 16 bases separated the two germline ends. This CDR3 contains 16 residues. The CDR3 DNA reads TGTGCCAGCAGTTCCGTTTTAAACAGGCAGAACACTGAAGCTTTCTTT. This codes for CASSSVLNRQNTEAFF.

The rearrangement joins TRBV7-6 to TRBJ1-1; D might be TRBD1 (6 bases). This CDR3 spans 16 amino acids. Germline V gene data show CDR1 as SGHVS and CDR2 as FNYEAQ. Trimming shortened V by 1 base and J by 8 bases, and 20 bases separated the two germline ends. CDR3 in amino acids: CASSLVSPATQGEAFF. The CDR3 region has the DNA TGTGCCAGCAGCTTAGTATCTCCCGCGACACAGGGAGAAGCTTTCTTT.

This clonotype came up a few times. V usage is TRBV7-3 and J usage is TRBJ2-2, with 10 nucleotides matching TRBD1. With 5 bases clipped from V and 7 bases from J, the junction kept 16 bases outside the gene matches. Germline V gives CDR1 SGHTA, CDR2 FQGTGA. The CDR3 extends over 18 amino acids. The CDR3 here is CASSMTGGSVELGGELFF. Here the CDR3 DNA reads TGTGCCAGCAGCATGACAGGGGGCAGCGTAGAACTCGGCGGGGAGCTGTTTTTT. The variable domain in full, completed from reference TRBV7-3 and TRBJ2-2, reads GAGVSQTPSNKVTEKGKYVELRCDPISGHTALYWYRQSLGQGPEFLIYFQGTGAADDSGLPNDRFFAVRPEGSVSTLKIQRTERGDSAVYLCASSMTGGSVELGGELFFGEGSRLTVL.

This clonotype was seen a few times. This chain links TRBV28 with TRBJ2-1; TRBD1 matches at 8 bases. This CDR3 is built from 15 residues. From germline, CDR1 is MDHEN and CDR2 SYDVKM. Germline trimming cut 1 base from V and 5 bases from J; bases unmatched to any gene: 4. CDR3 protein: CASSLLGQGDNEQFF. In DNA form, the CDR3 reads TGTGCCAGCAGTTTATTAGGACAGGGAGACAATGAGCAGTTCTTC.

The gene calls are TRBV2 and TRBJ1-2, with unresolved D. Germline values: CDR1 SNHLY, CDR2 FYNNEI. V gave up 4 bases and J gave up 8 bases, with 11 bases separating them. The CDR3 length is 12 residues. CDR3 in amino acids: CASSVTADGYTF. For the CDR3, the DNA is TGTGCCAGCAGTGTCACAGCCGACGGCTACACCTTC.

This clonotype was recorded at least ten times. The chain links TRBV11-2 to TRBJ2-1; D is possibly TRBD1 or TRBD2 (7 bases each). The germline V gene encodes CDR1 SGHAT and CDR2 FQNNGV. Trimming left V 5 bases short and J 7 bases short, with 15 bases between. CDR3 length: 14 residues. CDR3 protein: CASSLRQGGNEQFF. CDR3 DNA sequence: TGTGCCAGCAGCCTCAGACAGGGAGGGAATGAGCAGTTCTTC. Together with reference TRBV11-2 and TRBJ2-1, the CDR3 gives the full variable domain: EAGVAQSPRYKIIEKRQSVAFWCNPISGHATLYWYQQILGQGPKLLIQFQNNGVVDDSQLPKDRFSAERLKGVDSTLKIQPAKLEDSAVYLCASSLRQGGNEQFFGPGTRLTVL.

J is TRBJ2-4 and V is TRBV2; D is unresolved. The CDR3 covers 16 residues. The V gene's germline CDR1 is SNHLY and CDR2 FYNNEI. Trimming shortened V by 3 bases and J by 8 bases, and 20 bases separated the two germline ends. CDR3 DNA sequence: TGTGCCAGCAGTGACGGCAGTGAGTTGGGTAGGGACATTCAGTACTTC. Residues: CASSDGSELGRDIQYF. Looking up the rest from reference TRBV2 and TRBJ2-4 gives the full variable domain: EPEVTQTPSHQVTQMGQEVILRCVPISNHLYFYWYRQILGQKVEFLVSFYNNEISEKSEIFDDQFSVERPDGSNFTLKIRSTKLEDSAMYFCASSDGSELGRDIQYFGAGTRLSVL.

The genes are TRBV5-1 and TRBJ2-7; TRBD1 matches at 11 bases. J was trimmed by 5 bases and V by 4 bases; bases with no gene match: 8. There are 15 residues in the CDR3. CDR1 is SGHRS and CDR2 is YFSETQ in the germline V gene. CDR3 nucleotide sequence: TGCGCCAGCAGCCCCCGGGACAGGGGGTCCGACGAGCAGTACTTC. It specifies CASSPRDRGSDEQYF.

This clonotype was seen only a few times. This sequence joins TRBV7-2 and TRBJ2-2; TRBD1 matches 7 bases. The CDR3 sequence is 14 residues long. Per the germline V gene, CDR1 is SGHTA and CDR2 is FQGNSA. After removal of 5 bases from V and 2 bases from J, the junction contained 2 bases not matched to a gene. The CDR3 region is CASSRDSNTGELFF. The CDR3, as DNA: TGTGCCAGCAGCCGGGACAGCAACACCGGGGAGCTGTTTTTT.

This clonotype was recorded at least ten times. The chain has TRBV7-2 and TRBJ1-6; D unresolved. With 1 base removed from V and 8 bases from J, the gap between germline ends came to 6 bases. Germline CDR1 and CDR2: SGHTA and FQGNSA. The CDR3 is 13 amino acids. The CDR3 DNA reads as TGTGCCAGCAGCTTAGTCCCGGATTCACCCCTCCACTTT. Translated: CASSLVPDSPLHF.

The rearrangement joins TRBV11-2 to TRBJ1-1; tentatively, D is TRBD1 (5 bases). The CDR3 sequence is 13 residues long. Germline loops: CDR1 SGHAT, CDR2 FQNNGV. V lost 0 bases and J lost 11, with 13 bases in between. CDR3 in amino acids: CASSLERGLGAFF. The CDR3 DNA reads TGTGCCAGCAGCTTAGAGCGGGGGTTGGGGGCTTTCTTT.

This clonotype was counted a single time. This chain's CDR3 is CASSYPPLGLFNSGANVLTF. CDR3 DNA: TGTGCCAGCAGTTACCCCCCCCTGGGACTCTTCAACTCTGGGGCCAACGTCCTGACTTTC. The chain carries TRBV6-2 or TRBV6-3 and TRBJ2-6; D is possibly TRBD2 (6 bases). Germline CDR1 and CDR2: MNHEY and SVGEGT. The length of the CDR3 is 20 residues. The V and J ends lost 2 bases and 0 bases respectively, with 20 bases between them.

This clonotype was detected only a few times. V gene TRBV4-1 combines with J gene TRBJ1-4; 9 bases are shared with TRBD1. V lost 4 bases to trimming and J lost 10 bases; unmatched junction nucleotides: 7. The germline V gene encodes CDR1 MGHRA and CDR2 YSYEKL. The CDR3 contains 14 residues. CDR3 nucleotide sequence: TGCGCCAGCAGCCGCGGGACAGGGAAGGGAAAACTGTTTTTT. Translated: CASSRGTGKGKLFF.

This clonotype turned up a few times. The V and J genes are TRBV5-1 and TRBJ1-4; D not certain. This CDR3 is built from 15 residues. Deletions cut 3 bases from V and 5 bases from J, with 14 bases between. Germline CDR1 is SGHRS and CDR2 is YFSETQ. The CDR3 DNA reads TGCGCCAGCAGCTCGGACGGTACCCAAAATGAAAAACTGTTTTTT. It encodes CASSSDGTQNEKLFF.

This clonotype was counted at least ten times. The chain joins TRBV10-3 to TRBJ2-6; D uncertain. The germline CDR1 and CDR2 sequences are ENHRY and SYGVKD. V was trimmed by 5 bases and J by 0 bases, leaving 8 bases between them. The CDR3 runs 15 residues. The chain's CDR3 is CAISPDASGANVLTF. CDR3 nucleotide sequence: TGTGCCATCAGTCCCGACGCCTCTGGGGCCAACGTCCTGACTTTC.

The chain links TRBV12-3 or TRBV12-4 to TRBJ2-7; unclear D gene. CDR3 length equals 12 residues. Trimming cost V 7 bases and J 3 bases, with 10 bases left between them. CDR3 coding DNA: TGTGCCAGCACCGCCGGAAGCTACGAGCAGTACTTC. Its protein is CASTAGSYEQYF.

This clonotype has more than one count but fewer than ten. V gene TRBV3-1 combines with J gene TRBJ2-2, with D possibly being TRBD1 (6 bases). V shed 4 bases and J shed 2 bases, with 23 bases lying between them. This CDR3 has 19 amino acids. CDR1 LGHDT and CDR2 YNNKEL come from the germline V gene (reference sequence). The CDR3 here is CASSLPEVGAYINTGELFF. The CDR3 nucleotides are TGTGCCAGCAGCCTTCCGGAGGTGGGGGCGTATATTAACACCGGGGAGCTGTTTTTT.

In DNA, the CDR3 is TGTGCCAGTAGTTTGAGTGGCACAGATACGCAGTATTTT. Translation: CASSLSGTDTQYF. The chain joins TRBV19 to TRBJ2-3, with unresolved D. V gave up 5 bases and J gave up 1 base, with 7 bases separating them. Germline CDR1 and CDR2: LNHDA and SQIVND (reference sequence). This CDR3 contains 13 residues.

In its sample, this clonotype was seen many times. CDR3 in amino acids: CASSSQGNNSPLHF. The CDR3, as DNA: TGTGCCAGCAGCTCACAGGGGAATAATTCACCCCTCCACTTT. V usage is TRBV5-4 and J usage is TRBJ1-6; 7 bases are shared with TRBD1. The CDR3 is 14 residues long. Trimming at V came to 3 bases and at J to 5 bases, leaving 2 bases not matched to a gene. Germline V lookup: CDR1 SGHNT, CDR2 YYREEE (reference sequence). Supplemented by reference TRBV5-4 and TRBJ1-6, the full variable domain reads ETGVTQSPTHLIKTRGQQVTLRCSSQSGHNTVSWYQQALGQGPQFIFQYYREEENGRGNFPPRFSGLQFPNYSSELNVNALELDDSALYLCASSSQGNNSPLHFGNGTRLTVT.

This clonotype was seen a few times. This rearrangement joins TRBV12-3 or TRBV12-4 to TRBJ2-2; D remains unclear. V was cut by 0 bases and J by 12 bases, with 5 bases left in between. The CDR3 sequence is 11 residues long. The CDR3, as DNA: TGTGCCAGCAGTTTAGCGCAAAAGCTGTTTTTT. Translated: CASSLAQKLFF.